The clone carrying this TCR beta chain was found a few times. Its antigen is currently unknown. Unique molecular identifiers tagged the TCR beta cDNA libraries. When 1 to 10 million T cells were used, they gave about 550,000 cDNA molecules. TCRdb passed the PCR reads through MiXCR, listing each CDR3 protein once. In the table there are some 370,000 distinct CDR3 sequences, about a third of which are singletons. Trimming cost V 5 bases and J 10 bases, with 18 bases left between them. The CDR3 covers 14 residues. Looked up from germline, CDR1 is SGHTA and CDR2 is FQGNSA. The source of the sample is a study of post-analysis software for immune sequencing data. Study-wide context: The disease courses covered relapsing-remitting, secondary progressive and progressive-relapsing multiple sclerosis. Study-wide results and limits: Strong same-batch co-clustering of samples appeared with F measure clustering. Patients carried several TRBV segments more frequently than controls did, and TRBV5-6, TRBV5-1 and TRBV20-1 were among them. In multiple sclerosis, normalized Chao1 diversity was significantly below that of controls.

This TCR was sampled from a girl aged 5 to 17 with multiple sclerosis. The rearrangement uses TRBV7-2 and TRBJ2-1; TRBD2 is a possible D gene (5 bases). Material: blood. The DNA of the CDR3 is TGTGCCAGCAGCCCGGGAACATCGACTCTGGAGCAGTTCTTC. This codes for CASSPGTSTLEQFF. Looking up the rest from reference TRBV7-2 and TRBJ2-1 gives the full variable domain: GAGVSQSPSNKVTEKGKDVELRCDPISGHTALYWYRQSLGQGLEFLIYFQGNSAPDKSGLPSDRFSAERTGGSVSTLTIQRTQQEDSAVYLCASSPGTSTLEQFFGPGTRLTVL.